This T cell receptor (beta chain) was identified during a study of blood T cell repertoires in COVID-19. The repertoire was sequenced with immunoSEQ multiplex PCR; TCRdb's copy has only in-frame clones and lacks some. This table has approximately 99,000 clones, 88% appearing once. This CDR3 region has 15 residues. Germline values: CDR1 SGHVS, CDR2 FQNEAQ. Unmatched junction bases numbered 6, after V lost 8 bases and J lost 2 bases. The receptor was isolated from a man aged 50 to 60 with COVID-19, enrolled during active disease. Sequenced sample: peripheral blood. The gene calls are TRBV7-8 and TRBJ2-3; TRBD1 aligns across 11 bases. Here the CDR3 reads CASSGTGGLTDTQYF. As DNA, the CDR3 is TGTGCCAGCTCCGGGACAGGGGGTCTCACAGATACGCAGTATTTT.